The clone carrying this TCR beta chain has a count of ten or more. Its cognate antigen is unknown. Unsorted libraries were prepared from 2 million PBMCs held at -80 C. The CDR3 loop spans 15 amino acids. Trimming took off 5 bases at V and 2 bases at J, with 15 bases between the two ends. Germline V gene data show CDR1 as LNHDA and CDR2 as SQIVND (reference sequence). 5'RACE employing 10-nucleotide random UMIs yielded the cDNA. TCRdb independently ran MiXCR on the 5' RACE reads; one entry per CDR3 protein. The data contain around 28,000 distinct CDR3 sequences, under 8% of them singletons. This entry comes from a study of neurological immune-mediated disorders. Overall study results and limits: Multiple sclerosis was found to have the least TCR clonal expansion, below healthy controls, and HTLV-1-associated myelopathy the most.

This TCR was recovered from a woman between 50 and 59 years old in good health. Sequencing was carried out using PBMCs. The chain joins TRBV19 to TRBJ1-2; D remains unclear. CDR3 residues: CASSPIPTGNYGYTF. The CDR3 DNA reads TGTGCCAGTAGTCCGATCCCGACTGGAAACTATGGCTACACCTTC.